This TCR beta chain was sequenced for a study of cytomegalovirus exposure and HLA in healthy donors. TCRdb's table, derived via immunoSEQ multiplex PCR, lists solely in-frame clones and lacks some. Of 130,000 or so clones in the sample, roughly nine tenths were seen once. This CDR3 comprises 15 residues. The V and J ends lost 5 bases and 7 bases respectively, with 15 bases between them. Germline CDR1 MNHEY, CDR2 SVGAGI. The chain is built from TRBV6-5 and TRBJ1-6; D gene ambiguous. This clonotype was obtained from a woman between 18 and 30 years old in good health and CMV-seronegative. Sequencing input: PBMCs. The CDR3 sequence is CASSIQTGSNSPLHF. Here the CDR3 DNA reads TGTGCCAGCAGTATTCAGACGGGGTCAAATTCACCCCTCCACTTT.